What follows describes a single T cell receptor (beta chain). The target antigen is unknown. CDR1 and CDR2 (germline): WSHSY, SAAADI. The V end was cut by 6 bases, the J end by 4 bases, with 16 bases between. This CDR3 has 15 residues. This sample was included in a study of cytotoxic CD8 clonotypes in ibrutinib-treated CLL. Background on the study: Responses comprised around 24 partial and 2 complete; at median around 70 months, about 15 remained remitted and some twelve progressed. On average, around 89,000 productive rearrangements and some 240,000 productive templates per sample. Study-wide results and caveats: Contraction or stability on treatment was seen for public clonotypes, which were uncommon. Higher circulating CD8+ T-cell counts strongly accompanied higher baseline clonality, above age-matched healthy donors.

Measured with immunoSEQ multiplex PCR; TCRdb has only the in-frame clones, and not every one. The sample carries tens of thousands of clones, roughly 50% recorded once. This specimen was PBMCs, taken after 24 months of ibrutinib treatment. J is TRBJ2-1 and V is TRBV10-2, with D perhaps TRBD2 (5 bases). The sequence was collected from a human donor with chronic lymphocytic leukemia. In DNA form, the CDR3 reads TGCGCCAGCAGCGCTCTAGCTCTGGGGTACAATGAGCAGTTCTTC. Its protein is CASSALALGYNEQFF.